Sequencing of this T cell receptor (beta chain) was carried out in a study of T cells after yellow fever vaccination. Using its own MiXCR run on the 5' RACE reads, TCRdb lists one record per CDR3 protein. Of 250,000 to 400,000 distinct CDR3 sequences detected, 3.5% to 4.5% appear once; the ten largest clones hold around 19%. V was shortened by 3 bases and J by 7 bases, with 21 bases between the two germline ends. The CDR3 runs to 15 residues. Germline values: CDR1 DFQATT, CDR2 SNEGSKA (reference sequence). This clonotype was picked up many times. The sample in question was PBMCs, obtained 15 days after the yellow fever booster vaccination. The rearrangement links TRBV20-1 to TRBJ1-2, with D possibly being TRBD1 (6 bases). This sequence was found in a young man who received the YFV17D yellow fever vaccine. The CDR3 region has the DNA TGCAGTGCTAGTGGTTCAGCCCGGGGGGCTGGTGGCTACACCTTC. Its translation is CSASGSARGAGGYTF.